Each of the 3 T cell receptor beta chains below was sequenced from the same sample in a study of shared clonotypes between healthy human individuals. The naive CD8 fraction comprised CD45RO-negative cells positively selected for CCR7 and excluded terminally differentiated effector memory CD45RA+ cells. The method was immunoSEQ multiplex PCR; TCRdb's version includes in-frame clones alone and lacks a portion of them. The sample carries around 2,100,000 clones, about 95% recorded once. Material for sequencing was naive CD8+ T cells sorted from blood. Source of these receptors: a man aged 18 to 29 in good health.

The chain has TRBV6-5 and TRBJ1-6, with D perhaps matching TRBD1 (5 bases). The CDR3 length is 15 residues. Germline CDR1 reads MNHEY; CDR2 reads SVGAGI. Deletions cut 4 bases from V and 10 bases from J, with 17 bases between. CDR3 in amino acids: CASSLGDYWDSPLHF. CDR3 nucleotide sequence: TGTGCCAGCAGTTTGGGGGACTATTGGGACTCACCCCTCCACTTT.

For this clone: The identical CDR3 is also encoded by other nucleotide sequences in the sample. The chain recombines TRBV7-9 with TRBJ2-1; D is undetermined. The CDR3 has 12 residues. V lost 3 bases and J lost 5, with 5 bases in between. In germline, CDR1 is SEHNR, CDR2 FQNEAQ (reference sequence). The CDR3 region is CASSLSDNEQFF. CDR3 coding DNA: TGTGCCAGCAGCTTGTCCGACAATGAGCAGTTCTTC.

This clone was picked up one time. The same CDR3 can be traced to other DNA sequences in this sample. The genes are TRBV27 and TRBJ1-1; no clear D gene. The CDR3 runs 13 residues. Germline values: CDR1 MNHEY, CDR2 SMNVEV (reference sequence). Trimming stripped 3 bases from V and 2 bases from J, with 7 bases between. The CDR3 protein is CASSFGSNTEAFF. The CDR3 DNA reads TGTGCCAGCAGTTTCGGCAGCAACACTGAAGCTTTCTTT.